These 31 T cell receptor beta chains were all obtained from the same sample, sequenced in a study of cytomegalovirus exposure and HLA in healthy donors. The PCR employed 60 Vbeta primers together with 13 Jbeta primers. The method was immunoSEQ multiplex PCR; TCRdb's version includes in-frame clones alone and lacks a portion of them. The table includes approximately 280,000 clones, about 90% detected once. Source material: PBMCs. Source of these receptors: a woman between 18 and 30 years old in good health and CMV-seronegative.

J is TRBJ1-5 and V is TRBV6-1, with D perhaps TRBD1 (5 bases). CDR1 is MNHNS and CDR2 is SASEGT in the germline V gene. The CDR3 is made up of 15 amino acids. The germline V and J ends were trimmed by 0 bases and 3 bases, with 9 bases remaining between them. CDR3: CASSEAGAVNQPQHF. CDR3 DNA: TGTGCCAGCAGTGAAGCTGGGGCAGTCAATCAGCCCCAGCATTTT.

The chain links TRBV19 to TRBJ1-4; possible D gene TRBD1, 6 bases. There are 18 residues in the CDR3. V shed 6 bases and J shed 7 bases, with 27 bases lying between them. Looked up from germline, CDR1 is LNHDA and CDR2 is SQIVND (reference sequence). CDR3 in DNA: TGTGCCAGTAGCCGAGGCCTTCTTGGGGGGGGCAAAGGTGAAAAACTGTTTTTT. It encodes CASSRGLLGGGKGEKLFF.

V usage is TRBV19 and J usage is TRBJ1-5; 10 bases match TRBD1. V gave up 9 bases and J gave up 7 bases; unmatched junction bases: 15. CDR1 and CDR2 (germline): LNHDA, SQIVND (reference sequence). The CDR3 has 16 residues. The CDR3 is CASVVGTGERYQPQHF. The CDR3 nucleotides read TGTGCCAGCGTTGTAGGGACAGGGGAGAGATACCAGCCCCAGCATTTT.

The chain carries TRBV27 and TRBJ1-6, with D perhaps TRBD1 (6 bases). The CDR3 extends over 13 amino acids. Trimming cost V 5 bases and J 11 bases, with 13 bases left between them. Germline lookup yields CDR1 MNHEY and CDR2 SMNVEV (reference sequence). CDR3 in DNA: TGTGCCAGCAGTCTTGGGACACGGGCACCCCTCCACTTT. Protein sequence: CASSLGTRAPLHF.

This chain joins TRBV5-1 and TRBJ2-7; D unclear. From germline, CDR1 is SGHRS and CDR2 YFSETQ. The CDR3 runs to 13 residues. Trimming pared 0 bases from V and 3 bases from J, leaving 7 bases between. CDR3 in amino acids: CASSLGANYEQYF. The CDR3 DNA reads as TGCGCCAGCAGCTTGGGGGCCAACTACGAGCAGTACTTC.

The CDR3 sequence: CASSLLGGGNTEAFF. The CDR3, as DNA: TGTGCCAGCAGCTTATTGGGAGGGGGGAACACTGAAGCTTTCTTT. The V gene is TRBV7-8, the J gene TRBJ1-1; maybe TRBD1 (6 bases). CDR1 is SGHVS and CDR2 is FQNEAQ in the germline V gene. This CDR3 has 15 residues. V lost 2 bases and J 1 base, leaving 11 bases between the germline ends.

The chain carries TRBV5-6 and TRBJ1-1, with D hard to call. CDR1 is SGHDT, CDR2 YYEEEE, per germline. This CDR3 has 12 residues. Trimming cost V 4 bases and J 4 bases, with 8 bases left between them. CDR3 protein: CASSLGATEAFF. Here the CDR3 DNA reads TGTGCCAGCAGCCTCGGTGCCACTGAAGCTTTCTTT.

The CDR3 spells CASSMSGGTYEQYF. The DNA for the CDR3 is TGTGCCAGTAGTATGTCAGGGGGAACCTACGAGCAGTACTTC. V usage is TRBV19 and J usage is TRBJ2-7; 7 bases align to TRBD1. CDR1 is LNHDA and CDR2 is SQIVND in the germline V gene (reference sequence). The CDR3 is 14 residues long. The ends lost 3 bases at V and 2 bases at J; junction bases unmatched: 4.

This chain uses TRBV5-3 with TRBJ2-1, with 7 bases matching TRBD2. TRBV5-3 is an ORF, and what it does is uncertain. V was clipped by 3 bases and J by 4 bases; unmatched bases: 10. The CDR3 consists of 16 residues. The CDR3 is CARSSTQRDLYNEQFF. The CDR3 nucleotides are TGTGCCAGAAGCTCCACACAGCGGGACTTATACAATGAGCAGTTCTTC.

The chain combines TRBV5-1 with TRBJ1-2; 7 bases are shared with TRBD1. From germline, CDR1 is SGHRS and CDR2 YFSETQ. V lost 2 bases to trimming and J lost 0 bases; unmatched junction nucleotides: 4. This CDR3 is 15 amino acids long. The CDR3 DNA follows: TGCGCCAGCAGCTTAGGACAGGACACTAACTATGGCTACACCTTC. Amino acids: CASSLGQDTNYGYTF.

The gene calls are TRBV18 and TRBJ1-5; the match to TRBD1 covers 8 bases. CDR1 and CDR2 from the germline V gene are KGHSH and LQKENI. Trimming took 3 bases from V and 5 from J; bases not matched to a gene: 3. This CDR3 spans 14 amino acids. CDR3 DNA sequence: TGTGCCAGCTCACCCCAGACAGGGGATCAGCCCCAGCATTTT. Protein sequence: CASSPQTGDQPQHF. The full variable domain, in which reference TRBV18 and TRBJ1-5 provide the parts outside the CDR3, is NAGVMQNPRHLVRRRGQEARLRCSPMKGHSHVYWYRQLPEEGLKFMVYLQKENIIDESGMPKERFSAEFPKEGPSILRIQQVVRGDSAAYFCASSPQTGDQPQHFGDGTRLSIL.

For the CDR3, the DNA is TGTGCCACCAGCAGAGGGACAGGGGGATGGAACACTGAAGCTTTCTTT. Residues: CATSRGTGGWNTEAFF. The chain employs TRBV15 and TRBJ1-1; 10 bases are shared with TRBD1. CDR1 is LNHNV, CDR2 YYDKDF, per germline (reference sequence). The CDR3 length is 16 residues. The ends lost 1 base at V and 1 base at J; junction bases unmatched: 3.

The CDR3 protein is CASSYSVGAINYGYTF. In nucleotides, the CDR3 is TGTGCCAGCAGTTACTCGGTGGGGGCGATAAACTATGGCTACACCTTC. V usage is TRBV6-6 and J usage is TRBJ1-2; maybe TRBD1 (6 bases). Trimming pared 0 bases from V and 2 bases from J, leaving 13 bases between. Germline V gene sequence: CDR1 MNHNY, CDR2 SVGAGI (reference sequence). The length of the CDR3 is 16 residues.

The chain links TRBV11-2 to TRBJ1-1; no firm D call. This CDR3 is built from 12 residues. CDR1 is SGHAT, CDR2 FQNNGV, per germline. With 5 bases removed from V and 3 bases from J, the gap between germline ends came to 7 bases. CDR3 amino acids: CASSPTDTEAFF. CDR3 coding DNA: TGTGCCAGCAGCCCCACGGACACTGAAGCTTTCTTT. The whole variable domain, filled in from reference TRBV11-2 and TRBJ1-1, reads EAGVAQSPRYKIIEKRQSVAFWCNPISGHATLYWYQQILGQGPKLLIQFQNNGVVDDSQLPKDRFSAERLKGVDSTLKIQPAKLEDSAVYLCASSPTDTEAFFGQGTRLTVV.

V usage is TRBV6-6 and J usage is TRBJ2-7, with 8 bases that match TRBD2. Unmatched junction bases numbered 13, after V lost 3 bases and J lost 9 bases. Germline CDR1 reads MNHNY; CDR2 reads SVGAGI (reference sequence). There are 15 residues in the CDR3. CDR3 sequence (DNA): TGTGCCAGCAGTTATGCGAGCGGGGGCCAAACATGGCAGTACTTC. This gives the protein CASSYASGGQTWQYF.

The J gene is TRBJ2-3, the V gene TRBV10-3; a weak D match, TRBD2 (5 bases). The germline V and J ends were trimmed by 0 bases and 1 base, with 5 bases remaining between them. This CDR3 has 14 amino acids. Germline lookup yields CDR1 ENHRY and CDR2 SYGVKD. The CDR3 bases are TGTGCCATCAGTGAGTCCGGGGGCACAGATACGCAGTATTTT. Protein: CAISESGGTDTQYF.

A remark on this clone: The sample contains more than one DNA sequence encoding this CDR3. The J gene is TRBJ1-5, the V gene TRBV4-1, with D unclear. The CDR3 runs 16 residues. Trimming removed 4 bases from V and 1 base from J, with 14 bases in between. Germline loops: CDR1 MGHRA, CDR2 YSYEKL. The CDR3 is CASSLSHDFSNQPQHF. CDR3 nucleotides: TGCGCCAGCAGCCTCAGTCACGATTTCAGCAATCAGCCCCAGCATTTT.

The chain carries TRBV10-3 and TRBJ1-5, with D possibly being TRBD1 (6 bases). The CDR3 totals 15 residues. CDR1 ENHRY and CDR2 SYGVKD come from the germline V gene. Trimming left V 4 bases short and J 0 bases short, with 10 bases between. CDR3 protein: CAISVRDISNQPQHF. For the CDR3, the DNA is TGTGCCATCAGTGTCCGGGACATTAGCAATCAGCCCCAGCATTTT.

The rearrangement uses TRBV10-2 and TRBJ2-1; 14 nucleotides line up with TRBD2. The CDR3 consists of 16 residues. Trimming took 4 bases from V and 4 from J; bases not matched to a gene: 3. CDR1 and CDR2 from the germline V gene are WSHSY and SAAADI. CDR3 residues: CASSGGLAGGYNEQFF. The DNA for the CDR3 is TGCGCCAGCAGTGGCGGACTAGCGGGGGGTTACAATGAGCAGTTCTTC.

The chain links TRBV6-6 to TRBJ2-1, with 10 positions matching TRBD2. The CDR3 is 16 amino acids. V trimming: 6 bases; J trimming: 0 bases; junction bases outside the gene matches: 5. Germline V lookup: CDR1 MNHNY, CDR2 SVGAGI (reference sequence). The CDR3 DNA reads as TGTGCCAGCAGCGATATAGCGGGGGGCTCCTACAATGAGCAGTTCTTC. Amino acids: CASSDIAGGSYNEQFF.

The genes are TRBV2 and TRBJ2-5; 10 bases agree with TRBD2. CDR3 size: 13 residues. Looked up from germline, CDR1 is SNHLY and CDR2 is FYNNEI. J was trimmed by 5 bases and V by 10 bases; bases with no gene match: 7. As DNA, the CDR3 is TGTGCCACCAGAGCGGGGGGGCCTGAGACCCAGTACTTC. Amino acid sequence: CATRAGGPETQYF.

The genes are TRBV6-5 and TRBJ1-1, with 7 positions matching TRBD1. Germline V gene data show CDR1 as MNHEY and CDR2 as SVGAGI. With V trimmed by 5 bases and J by 4 bases, 7 bases remained unmatched. This CDR3 spans 14 amino acids. CDR3 amino acids: CASSRTGDFTEAFF. CDR3 DNA: TGTGCCAGCAGTCGGACAGGAGACTTCACTGAAGCTTTCTTT.

V is TRBV6-5 and J is TRBJ1-6; perhaps TRBD1 as D (6 bases). Trimming took off 0 bases at V and 14 bases at J, with 8 bases between the two ends. The CDR3 is made up of 12 amino acids. Per germline, CDR1 MNHEY and CDR2 SVGAGI. CDR3 coding DNA: TGTGCCAGCAGTTACTCGAACAGGGCCCTCCACTTT. It translates to CASSYSNRALHF.

V usage is TRBV5-1 and J usage is TRBJ1-4; no definite D call. Trimming cost V 4 bases and J 6 bases, with 16 bases left between them. The length of the CDR3 is 15 residues. Germline CDR1 is SGHRS and CDR2 is YFSETQ. For the CDR3, the DNA is TGCGCCAGCAGCCCCACCCTGGGAGGGCATGAAAAACTGTTTTTT. Translating gives CASSPTLGGHEKLFF.

The chain couples TRBV19 to TRBJ2-4; D gene ambiguous. The CDR3 is 15 residues long. The ends were cut back, 0 bases at V and 4 bases at J, with 10 bases in the middle. CDR1 and CDR2 (germline): LNHDA, SQIVND (reference sequence). The CDR3 loop is CASSIDQRRKNIQYF. CDR3 in DNA: TGTGCCAGTAGTATAGATCAGAGGCGGAAAAACATTCAGTACTTC.

The gene calls are TRBV7-9 and TRBJ2-1; TRBD2 matches 9 bases. The germline CDR1 and CDR2 sequences are SEHNR and FQNEAQ (reference sequence). CDR3 length equals 14 residues. J was trimmed by 16 bases and V by 3 bases; bases with no gene match: 13. CDR3 sequence reads: CASSLRGTGTSPFF. In nucleotides, the CDR3 is TGTGCCAGCAGCTTGAGAGGGACCGGGACTAGCCCTTTCTTC.

This sequence joins TRBV4-2 and TRBJ1-1, with D perhaps TRBD1 (5 bases). The CDR3 extends over 15 amino acids. Looked up from germline, CDR1 is LGHNA and CDR2 is YNFKEQ. Trimming shortened V by 0 bases and J by 6 bases, and 14 bases separated the two germline ends. DNA of the CDR3: TGTGCCAGCAGCCAAGAAGGGGTGCGATTTGCTGAAGCTTTCTTT. Protein product: CASSQEGVRFAEAFF.

This clone was seen a single time. The rearrangement links TRBV9 to TRBJ2-1; TRBD2 aligns across 8 bases. With 4 bases clipped from V and 4 bases from J, the junction kept 13 bases outside the gene matches. This CDR3 has 17 residues. Germline V gene data show CDR1 as SGDLS and CDR2 as YYNGEE. The CDR3 DNA follows: TGTGCCAGCAGCCCTCTGGGGAGCGGGGGTCTTTACAATGAGCAGTTCTTC. Translated: CASSPLGSGGLYNEQFF.

The rearrangement links TRBV5-1 to TRBJ2-2, with a tentative D call TRBD2 (7 bases). Trimming left V 5 bases short and J 3 bases short, with 14 bases between. CDR3 length: 15 amino acids. Germline values: CDR1 SGHRS, CDR2 YFSETQ. The CDR3 spells CASSIVGGHTGELFF. As DNA, the CDR3 is TGCGCCAGCAGTATTGTCGGGGGGCACACCGGGGAGCTGTTTTTT.

This chain joins TRBV5-6 and TRBJ2-1; the match to TRBD2 covers 10 bases. This CDR3 is 18 amino acids long. The germline CDR1 and CDR2 sequences are SGHDT and YYEEEE. Trimming took 2 bases from V and 10 from J; bases not matched to a gene: 18. CDR3 region: CASSLRTLAGVLYWEQFF. The DNA for the CDR3 is TGTGCCAGCAGCTTAAGGACGCTAGCGGGGGTCCTCTACTGGGAGCAGTTCTTC.

V is TRBV27 and J is TRBJ2-7, with a tentative D call TRBD1 (5 bases). The CDR3 has 13 residues. V dropped 4 bases and J dropped 6 bases, with 13 bases sitting between them. Germline CDR1 reads MNHEY; CDR2 reads SMNVEV (reference sequence). This chain's CDR3 is CASSSHLGPEQYF. The CDR3 DNA reads TGTGCCAGCAGTTCCCACTTGGGGCCCGAGCAGTACTTC.